This record covers a single T cell receptor beta chain. The data are from a study of blood T cell repertoires in COVID-19. Looking at the study overall: PBMCs, B-cell-depleted T cells, or T cells were the source of the cDNA or gDNA that made up the material.

Original data processing: Counts of nucleated cells, estimated from reference gene primer amplification, were obtained. Sequencing was performed with immunoSEQ multiplex PCR; in TCRdb, only in-frame clones are kept and a portion is missing. Clone size and V and J calls were adopted from that table, with D and trimming inferred from the DNA. The sample records 200,000 to 250,000 clones, roughly 82% being singletons. The sample taken for sequencing was peripheral blood. This TCR was sampled from a man aged 45-60 years with active or convalescent COVID-19.

The CDR3 DNA reads as TGTGCCAGCAGCTTGATTAATAGGAACACTGAAGCTTTCTTT. Translated, it gives CASSLINRNTEAFF. The chain combines TRBV5-6 with TRBJ1-1; D uncertain. The CDR3 covers 14 residues. The germline V gene encodes CDR1 SGHDT and CDR2 YYEEEE. Between the trimmed V and J ends, which lost 1 base and 1 base, there was a span of 8 bases. Filled out from reference TRBV5-6 and TRBJ1-1, the complete variable domain reads DAGVTQSPTHLIKTRGQQVTLRCSPKSGHDTVSWYQQALGQGPQFIFQYYEEEERQRGNFPDRFSGHQFPNYSSELNVNALLLGDSALYLCASSLINRNTEAFFGQGTRLTVV.